This entry describes one TCR beta chain. Its antigen is as yet unknown. This CDR3 is also generated by other DNA sequences in the sample. This entry comes from a study of shared clonotypes between healthy human individuals. The V gene's germline CDR1 is MNHEY and CDR2 SVGAGI. V lost 6 bases and J lost 4, with 9 bases in between. This CDR3 spans 12 amino acids. Assay: immunoSEQ multiplex PCR; the TCRdb copy retains only in-frame clones and omits some. The data hold some 2 million clones, with roughly 95% observed a single time. Broader study findings: Sharing of clonotypes among donors was expected to vary with sequencing depth. Rarefaction exposed incomplete sorted-subset sequencing despite large depth. Sampling was confined to blood; repertoires within tissues likely differ.

V and J are TRBV6-5 and TRBJ1-1; D may be TRBD1 (6 bases). This sequence was found in a man aged 18 to 29 in good health. The specimen sequenced was naive CD4+ T cells sorted from blood. Specified subset: CD45RA+ positively selected. CDR3 sequence reads: CASRRGITEAFF. The CDR3 nucleotides read TGTGCCAGCAGGAGGGGGATCACTGAAGCTTTCTTT.